This TCR beta chain was retrieved from a study of blood T cells in healthy people across ages. Study-wide results and caveats: Per-million-T-cell TCR beta diversity fell roughly linearly with age. Donor CMV infection status was unknown, possibly confounding age-related changes in expanded clonotypes.

Every donor provided 7.5 to 10 milliliters of peripheral blood. Total RNA, at least 6 micrograms per sample, was extracted from PBMCs. On this clonotype: Its specificity is unknown.

Primed by a sample-barcoded 5' primer and a J-beta primer mix, a second PCR proceeded for about 6 to 12 cycles. MiXCR, run by TCRdb on the 5' RACE reads, gives a single entry per CDR3 protein. This sample has fewer than 1 million distinct CDR3 sequences, with about 42% found just once. The specimen was blood. This sequence originates from a man in his sixties in good health.

CDR3 nucleotides: TGTGCCTGGAGTGTAATGGGAGTTCAGTATGGCTACACCTTC. Protein: CAWSVMGVQYGYTF. This chain connects TRBV30 to TRBJ1-2; no clear D gene. With 0 bases removed from V and 5 bases from J, the gap between germline ends came to 13 bases. CDR3 size: 14 residues. Germline V gene data show CDR1 as GTSNPN and CDR2 as SVGIG (reference sequence). Looking up the rest from reference TRBV30 and TRBJ1-2 gives the full variable domain: SQTIHQWPATLVQPVGSPLSLECTVEGTSNPNLYWYRQAAGRGLQLLFYSVGIGQISSEVPQNLSASRPQDRQFILSSKKLLLSDSGFYLCAWSVMGVQYGYTFGSGTRLTVV.